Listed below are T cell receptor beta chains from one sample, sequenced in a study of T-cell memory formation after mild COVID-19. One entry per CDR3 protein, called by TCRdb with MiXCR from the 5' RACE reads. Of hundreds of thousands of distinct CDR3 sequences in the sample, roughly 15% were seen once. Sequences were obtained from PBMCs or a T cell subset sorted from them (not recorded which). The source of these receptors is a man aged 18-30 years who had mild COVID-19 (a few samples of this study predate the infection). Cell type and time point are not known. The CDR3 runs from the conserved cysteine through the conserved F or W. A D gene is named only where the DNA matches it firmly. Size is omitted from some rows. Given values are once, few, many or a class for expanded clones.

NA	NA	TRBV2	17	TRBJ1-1	TGTGCCAGCAGTGAATCTCGGGGCGCCCGGGAAAAGGCTGAAGCTTTCTTT	CASSESRGAREKAEAFF
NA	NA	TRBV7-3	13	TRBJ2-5	TGTGCCAGCAGCTTAACCCCCTTGGTGACCCAGTACTTC	CASSLTPLVTQYF
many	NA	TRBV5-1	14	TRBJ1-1	TGCGCCAGCAGCTTTGGACGGCAGAACACTGAAGCTTTCTTT	CASSFGRQNTEAFF
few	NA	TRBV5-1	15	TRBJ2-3	TGCGCCAGCAGACGGCAGGACATCGCCACAGATACGCAGTATTTT	CASRRQDIATDTQYF
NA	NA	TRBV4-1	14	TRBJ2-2	TGCGCCAGCAGCCCAGGACCCTGGACCGGGGAGCTGTTTTTT	CASSPGPWTGELFF
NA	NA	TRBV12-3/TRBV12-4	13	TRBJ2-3	TGTGCCAGCACTGGGCTGGGCACAGATACGCAGTATTTT	CASTGLGTDTQYF
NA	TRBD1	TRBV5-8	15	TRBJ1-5	TGTGCCAGCAGCTTGTGGAGGGGGCTCAGTCAGCCCCAGCATTTT	CASSLWRGLSQPQHF
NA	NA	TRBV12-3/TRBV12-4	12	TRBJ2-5	TGTGCCAGCAGGAGGGGGGGGGAGACCCAGTACTTC	CASRRGGETQYF
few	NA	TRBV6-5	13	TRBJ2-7	TGTGCCAGCGGAGGGTTTGACTCCTACGAGCAGTACTTC	CASGGFDSYEQYF
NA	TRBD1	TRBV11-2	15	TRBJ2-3	TGTGCCAGCAGCTCTTGGGACAGGGGGACAGATACGCAGTATTTT	CASSSWDRGTDTQYF
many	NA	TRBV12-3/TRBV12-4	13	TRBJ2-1	TGTGCCAGCAGTTCACAGGGAAGGAATGAGCAGTTCTTC	CASSSQGRNEQFF
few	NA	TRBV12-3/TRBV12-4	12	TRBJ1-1	TGTGCCAGCAATCAGGGATTCTCTGAAGCTTTCTTT	CASNQGFSEAFF
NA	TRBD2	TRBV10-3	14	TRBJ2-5	TGTGCCATCGCAGTGTCGGGACTACAAGAGACCCAGTACTTC	CAIAVSGLQETQYF
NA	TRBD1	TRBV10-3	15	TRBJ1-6	TGTGCCACGGGGGACAGGGGTAACAGGAATTCACCCCTCCACTTT	CATGDRGNRNSPLHF
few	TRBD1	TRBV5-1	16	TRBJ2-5	TGCGCCAGCAGCTTCCAGGGGGAGACTACCCAAGAGACCCAGTACTTC	CASSFQGETTQETQYF
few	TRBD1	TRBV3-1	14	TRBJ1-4	TGTGCCAGCAGCCGACCGACAGGGCCGGAAAAACTGTTTTTT	CASSRPTGPEKLFF
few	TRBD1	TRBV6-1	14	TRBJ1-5	TGTGCCAGCAGACCCGACAGGGGGTATCAGCCCCAGCATTTT	CASRPDRGYQPQHF
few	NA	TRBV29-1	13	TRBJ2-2	TGCAGCGCCACAGGATTAGGCACCGGGGAGCTGTTTTTT	CSATGLGTGELFF
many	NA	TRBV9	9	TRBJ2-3	TGTGCCAGCACTCTTCTGCAGTATTTT	CASTLLQYF
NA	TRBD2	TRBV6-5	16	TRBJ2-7	TGTGCCAGCAGTCTACGAGCGGGGGAGAGCTCCTACGAGCAGTACTTC	CASSLRAGESSYEQYF
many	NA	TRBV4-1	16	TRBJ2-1	TGCGCCAGCAGCCATCTAGGGACGACGACGTACAATGAGCAGTTCTTC	CASSHLGTTTYNEQFF
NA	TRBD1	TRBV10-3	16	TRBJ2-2	TGTGCCATCAGTGAGGCGACAGGGACGGGCACCGGGGAGCTGTTTTTT	CAISEATGTGTGELFF
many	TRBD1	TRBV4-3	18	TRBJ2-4	TGCGCCAGCAGCCAAGCCCGGACAGGGGGCTGGTCCAAAAACATTCAGTACTTC	CASSQARTGGWSKNIQYF
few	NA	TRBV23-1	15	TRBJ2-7	TGCGCCAGCCCGATGGGGGGCATGATATACCACGAGCAGTACTTC	CASPMGGMIYHEQYF
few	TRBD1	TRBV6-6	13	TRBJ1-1	TGTGCCAGCAGTACCCGACAGGGGACTGAAGCTTTCTTT	CASSTRQGTEAFF
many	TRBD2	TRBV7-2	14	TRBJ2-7	TGTGCCAGCAGCTTGGGACTAGCGGCCTACGAGCAGTACTTC	CASSLGLAAYEQYF
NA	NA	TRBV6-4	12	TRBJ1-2	TGTGCCAGCAGTGACCAGCGGTGGGGCTACACCTTC	CASSDQRWGYTF
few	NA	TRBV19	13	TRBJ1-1	TGTGCCAGCAGGACAGTGCTTAACACTGAAGCTTTCTTT	CASRTVLNTEAFF
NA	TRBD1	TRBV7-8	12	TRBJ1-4	TGTGCCAGCAGCGACAGAGGACAGGGGAAATTTTTT	CASSDRGQGKFF
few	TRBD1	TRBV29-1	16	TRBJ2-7	TGCAGCGTAGAAGATCGGACAGGGTTTCCTACCTACGAGCAGTACTTC	CSVEDRTGFPTYEQYF
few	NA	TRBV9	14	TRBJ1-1	TGTGCCAGCAGCCCCGAGGTCCGAGGCACTGAAGCTTTCTTT	CASSPEVRGTEAFF
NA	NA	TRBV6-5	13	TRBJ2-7	TGTGCCAGCAGTCCCGTGACGGGCTACGAGCAGTACTTC	CASSPVTGYEQYF
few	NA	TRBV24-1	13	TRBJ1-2	TGTGCCACCAGTACCAGGGGAGGGTATGGCTACACCTTC	CATSTRGGYGYTF
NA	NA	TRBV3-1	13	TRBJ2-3	TGTGCCAGCAGCCGCAGGGCCGAAGATACGCAGTATTTT	CASSRRAEDTQYF
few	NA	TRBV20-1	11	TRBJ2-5	TGCAGTGCTATACTGTTAGAGACCCAGTACTTC	CSAILLETQYF
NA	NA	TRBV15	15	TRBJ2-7	TGTGCCACCAGCAGAGATCGGGGGGCTTCCTACGAGCAGTACTTC	CATSRDRGASYEQYF
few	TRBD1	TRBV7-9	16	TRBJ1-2	TGTGCCAGCAGCCTCTTTCCCGGGACAGGGGGGCATGGCTACACCTTC	CASSLFPGTGGHGYTF
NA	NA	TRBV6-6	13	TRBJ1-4	TGTGCCAGCAGGACCCTGGGGGATGAAAAACTGTTTTTT	CASRTLGDEKLFF
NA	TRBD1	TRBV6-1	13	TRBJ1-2	TGTGCCAGTGGTAGGACAGGACTCTATGGCTACACCTTC	CASGRTGLYGYTF
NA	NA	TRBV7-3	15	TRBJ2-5	TGTGCCAGCAGCACTAGTCCAGGGCACCAAGAGACCCAGTACTTC	CASSTSPGHQETQYF
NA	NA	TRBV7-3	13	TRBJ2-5	TGTGCCAGCAGCTCAGGGGGGAGGGGGACCCAGTACTTC	CASSSGGRGTQYF
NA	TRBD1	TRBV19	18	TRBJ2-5	TGTGCCAGTAGTATTTCGGTCGGGGACAGGGACGAAAGAGAGACCCAGTACTTC	CASSISVGDRDERETQYF
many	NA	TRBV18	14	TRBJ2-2	TGTGCCAGCTCAGCACAGGGAAACACCGGGGAGCTGTTTTTT	CASSAQGNTGELFF
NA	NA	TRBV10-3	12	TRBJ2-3	TGTGCCATCAGTGAGGGGTTAGATACGCAGTATTTT	CAISEGLDTQYF
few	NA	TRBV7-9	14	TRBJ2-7	TGTGCCAGCAGCTTCGGGGGTCTAACCTACGAGCAGTACTTC	CASSFGGLTYEQYF
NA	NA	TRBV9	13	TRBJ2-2	TGTGCCAGCAGCTGGGACGGATCAGGGGAGCTGTTTTTT	CASSWDGSGELFF
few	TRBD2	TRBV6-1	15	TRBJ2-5	TGTGCCAGCAGACCAGCGGGGAGGCCTCAAGAGACCCAGTACTTC	CASRPAGRPQETQYF
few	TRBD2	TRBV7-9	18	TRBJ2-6	TGTGCCAGCAGCTCGCCACCGGGACTAAGCTCTGGGGCCAACGTCCTGACTTTC	CASSSPPGLSSGANVLTF
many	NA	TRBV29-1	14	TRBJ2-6	TGCAGCGTTGAGGCGCGGGTTGGGGCCAACGTCCTGACTTTC	CSVEARVGANVLTF
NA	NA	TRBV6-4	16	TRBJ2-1	TGTGCCAGCAGTGAAGCCATAGCCGCGACTTACAATGAGCAGTTCTTC	CASSEAIAATYNEQFF
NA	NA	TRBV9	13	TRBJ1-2	TGTGCCAGCAGCGTAGAAGGGGGCTATGGCTACACCTTC	CASSVEGGYGYTF
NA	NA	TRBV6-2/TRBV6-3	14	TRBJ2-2	TGTGCCAGCAGCCGCTCAGGGATCGCCGGGGAGCTGTTTTTT	CASSRSGIAGELFF
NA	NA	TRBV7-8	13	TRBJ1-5	TGTGCCAGCAGCCGGGGCTCGATTCAGCCCCAGCATTTT	CASSRGSIQPQHF